This TCR beta chain came from a study of tumor-infiltrating lymphocytes in primary liver carcinoma. Study overall: Maximum tumor diameters ranged from roughly 4 to 10 cm, stage T1-T3 N0M0. The study, taken as a whole, reports: Tumor region pairs shared more overlap than did tumor-adjacent and tumor-blood pairs.

Germline-derived CDR1 and CDR2 are MNHNS and SASEGT. This CDR3 is 14 amino acids long. The authors made TCR beta cDNA from about 500 ng total RNA with a constant-region primer. Construction of TCR beta libraries relied on three successive nested multiplex PCR rounds employing slightly modified ARM-PCR. Both of the initial two PCR rounds ran for approximately 11 cycles and employed TRBV1-TRBV30 forward primers alongside a C-beta reverse primer. Via MiXCR, TCRdb re-called the multiplex PCR reads, giving one row per CDR3 protein. The sample has approximately 300,000 distinct CDR3 sequences; more than 55% are singletons. Germline DNA was also extracted, with blood RNA taken from unsorted whole blood. Note on this clonotype: The antigen is unknown. One junction end disagrees with the germline gene, perhaps due to a read error.

V gene TRBV6-1 combines with J gene TRBJ1-5; TRBD1 is a possible D gene (6 bases). The sequence derives from a man aged 40-55 years with primary liver carcinoma and hepatitis B virus infection. The specimen was peripheral blood. The CDR3 loop is CVSNEGGRVQPQHF. The CDR3 DNA is TGTGTCAGCAATGAGGGGGGGCGAGTACAGCCCCAGCATTTT.